These 2 T cell receptor beta chains were all obtained from the same sample, sequenced in a study of identical twins. TCRdb reprocessed the 5' RACE reads with MiXCR, giving one entry per CDR3 protein. Of 1,800,000 or so distinct CDR3 sequences listed, 32% are singletons. Sequenced sample: cord blood. These receptor sequences come from a newborn girl in good health.

V usage is TRBV7-9 and J usage is TRBJ2-7; D ambiguous. This CDR3 has 14 amino acids. The germline CDR1 and CDR2 sequences are SEHNR and FQNEAQ (reference sequence). V was pared by 0 bases and J by 3 bases, with 9 bases between. CDR3 region: CASSLAPLVYEQYF. CDR3 coding DNA: TGTGCCAGCAGCTTAGCGCCTCTTGTCTACGAGCAGTACTTC. The full variable domain, with the rest looked up from reference TRBV7-9 and TRBJ2-7, is DTGVSQNPRHKITKRGQNVTFRCDPISEHNRLYWYRQTLGQGPEFLTYFQNEAQLEKSRLLSDRFSAERPKGSFSTLEIQRTEQGDSAMYLCASSLAPLVYEQYFGPGTRLTVT.

The chain couples TRBV7-8 to TRBJ1-4; no clear D. With 1 base removed from V and 7 bases from J, the gap between germline ends came to 7 bases. Germline V gene sequence: CDR1 SGHVS, CDR2 FQNEAQ. The CDR3 is 13 residues long. CDR3 region: CASSLGSPEKLFF. The CDR3 DNA reads as TGTGCCAGCAGCTTAGGCTCCCCTGAAAAACTGTTTTTT.